This entry describes one T cell receptor beta chain. What it recognizes is unknown. The sample belongs to a study of cytomegalovirus exposure and HLA in healthy donors. The study's findings and limits: V- and J-gene trimming in TCR beta was tied to a missense DCLRE1C variant by an analysis performed later. Productive status was seen about 87% or about 30% of the time for most TCR beta V segments in an earlier analysis.

Germline CDR1 KGHSH, CDR2 LQKENI. V gave up 3 bases and J gave up 0 bases; unmatched junction bases: 1. The CDR3 is 15 residues long. It was with 60 Vbeta and 13 Jbeta primers that the PCR ran. Sequenced by immunoSEQ multiplex PCR; TCRdb stores in-frame clones only, minus some. The table records about 280,000 clones, approximately 90% of them present only once. Despite likely unrecorded immune exposures, the donors were nominally healthy at the time of sampling. The genes are TRBV18 and TRBJ2-3; 9 bases are a match to TRBD2. The clonotype comes from a woman under 30 in good health and CMV-seronegative. What was sequenced was PBMCs. This chain's CDR3 is CASSPAGGSTDTQYF. In DNA, the CDR3 is TGTGCCAGCTCACCCGCGGGGGGGAGCACAGATACGCAGTATTTT.